A selection of T cell receptor beta chains follows, all from one sample in a study of radiation and T cells in renal cell carcinoma. TCRdb keeps only in-frame clones here, not all; method: immunoSEQ multiplex PCR. The profile shows about 170,000 clones, about 85% of them singletons. The material was blood, obtained from a patient whose treatment included radiotherapy and nephrectomy. The receptors were gathered from a woman aged 50 to 65 with renal cell carcinoma. Both conserved end residues are part of each CDR3. A D gene is named only where the DNA matches it firmly. Only part of the rows carry a size: once, few, many, or a class if the clone is expanded.

v_call: TRBV9
clone_size: -
j_call: TRBJ2-5
d_call: -
cdr3_nt: TGTGCCAGCAGCGTAAGAGACAGGGAGGTGGAGACCCAGTACTTC
cdr3_aa: CASSVRDREVETQYF

v_call: TRBV25-1
clone_size: -
j_call: TRBJ2-7
d_call: -
cdr3_nt: TGTGCCAGCAGTGAAGCCGGGAAGACCTACGAGCAGTACTTC
cdr3_aa: CASSEAGKTYEQYF

v_call: TRBV6-1
clone_size: few
j_call: TRBJ1-1
d_call: -
cdr3_nt: TGTGCCAGCACCCTAACTAACACTGAAGCTTTCTTT
cdr3_aa: CASTLTNTEAFF

v_call: TRBV11-3
clone_size: -
j_call: TRBJ1-6
d_call: -
cdr3_nt: TGTGCCAGCAGCTCGAGGACCCGGCGAGGATCACCCCTCCACTTT
cdr3_aa: CASSSRTRRGSPLHF

v_call: TRBV11-2
clone_size: -
j_call: TRBJ2-2
d_call: TRBD1
cdr3_nt: TGTGCCAGCAGCCACCGACAGGGGGCTTTTGATACCGGGGAGCTGTTTTTT
cdr3_aa: CASSHRQGAFDTGELFF

v_call: TRBV29-1
clone_size: -
j_call: TRBJ1-2
d_call: TRBD1
cdr3_nt: TGCAGCGTCGAGCCTACAGGGGGCAGTGGCTACACCTTC
cdr3_aa: CSVEPTGGSGYTF

v_call: TRBV19
clone_size: -
j_call: TRBJ1-1
d_call: -
cdr3_nt: TGTGCCAGTAGTATCCCCGGGTCGCCCCGGAGCACTGAAGCTTTCTTT
cdr3_aa: CASSIPGSPRSTEAFF

v_call: TRBV9
clone_size: -
j_call: TRBJ1-1
d_call: -
cdr3_nt: TGTGCCAGCAGCGACCCTACAGGGCTCACTGAAGCTTTCTTT
cdr3_aa: CASSDPTGLTEAFF

v_call: TRBV6-6
clone_size: -
j_call: TRBJ2-3
d_call: -
cdr3_nt: TGTGCCAGCAGTTCAGGTAGAGATACGCAGTATTTT
cdr3_aa: CASSSGRDTQYF

v_call: TRBV7-9
clone_size: once
j_call: TRBJ1-2
d_call: TRBD1
cdr3_nt: TGTGCCAGCAGTCGTGACAGGGGATATGGCTACACCTTC
cdr3_aa: CASSRDRGYGYTF

v_call: TRBV5-4
clone_size: -
j_call: TRBJ1-4
d_call: TRBD1
cdr3_nt: TGTGCCAGCAGCTTGGGACAGGGGGTTAATGAAAAACTGTTTTTT
cdr3_aa: CASSLGQGVNEKLFF

v_call: TRBV7-3
clone_size: -
j_call: TRBJ2-7
d_call: TRBD1
cdr3_nt: TGTGCCAGCAGCCAAAGACAGGGCTACGAGCAGTACTTC
cdr3_aa: CASSQRQGYEQYF

v_call: TRBV6-5
clone_size: once
j_call: TRBJ1-1
d_call: -
cdr3_nt: TGTGCCAGCAGGGACGCTGGGGTTATCACTGAAGCTTTCTTT
cdr3_aa: CASRDAGVITEAFF

v_call: TRBV6-5
clone_size: -
j_call: TRBJ2-2
d_call: TRBD1
cdr3_nt: TGTGCCAGCAGTTTAGACAGGGCCACCGGGGAGCTGTTTTTT
cdr3_aa: CASSLDRATGELFF

v_call: TRBV5-8
clone_size: -
j_call: TRBJ2-2
d_call: -
cdr3_nt: TGTGCCAGCAGCCAGCGGTACGGGGAGCTGTTTTTT
cdr3_aa: CASSQRYGELFF

v_call: TRBV19
clone_size: once
j_call: TRBJ1-6
d_call: -
cdr3_nt: TGTGCCAGTAGTATGGGGGACTCCTATAATTCACCCCTCCACTTT
cdr3_aa: CASSMGDSYNSPLHF

v_call: TRBV28
clone_size: once
j_call: TRBJ1-2
d_call: -
cdr3_nt: TGTGCCAGCAGTACCGGGCCTAACTATGGCTACACCTTC
cdr3_aa: CASSTGPNYGYTF

v_call: TRBV9
clone_size: -
j_call: TRBJ1-2
d_call: -
cdr3_nt: TGTGCCAGCAGCGTAGGGGGGGACTATGGCTACACCTTC
cdr3_aa: CASSVGGDYGYTF

v_call: TRBV7-9
clone_size: -
j_call: TRBJ2-1
d_call: -
cdr3_nt: TGTGCCAGCAGCTTAGCGTGGTCTGAAATCAATGAGCAGTTCTTC
cdr3_aa: CASSLAWSEINEQFF

v_call: TRBV11-2
clone_size: -
j_call: TRBJ1-3
d_call: -
cdr3_nt: TGTGCCAGCAGCTTAAGCCAGTCTGGAAACACCATATATTTT
cdr3_aa: CASSLSQSGNTIYF

v_call: TRBV4-3
clone_size: -
j_call: TRBJ1-6
d_call: -
cdr3_nt: TGCGCCAGCAGCCAAGAAACGGGGGCGATAAATTCACCCCTCCACTTT
cdr3_aa: CASSQETGAINSPLHF

v_call: TRBV7-9
clone_size: -
j_call: TRBJ2-7
d_call: -
cdr3_nt: TGTGCCAGCAGCTCTCTCTCTTCCTACGAGCAGTACTTC
cdr3_aa: CASSSLSSYEQYF

v_call: TRBV14
clone_size: -
j_call: TRBJ1-2
d_call: TRBD1
cdr3_nt: TGTGCCAGCAGCCATGACAGGGGCTATGGCTACACCTTC
cdr3_aa: CASSHDRGYGYTF

v_call: TRBV4-1
clone_size: once
j_call: TRBJ1-6
d_call: TRBD1
cdr3_nt: TGCGCCAGCAGCCGCCTAGGGACAGAAAATTCACCCCTCCACTTT
cdr3_aa: CASSRLGTENSPLHF

v_call: TRBV6-5
clone_size: -
j_call: TRBJ1-2
d_call: TRBD1
cdr3_nt: TGTGCCAGCAGTTACTCGATGACAGGGGGCTACACCTTC
cdr3_aa: CASSYSMTGGYTF

v_call: TRBV2
clone_size: -
j_call: TRBJ2-4
d_call: TRBD1
cdr3_nt: TGTGCCAGCGGGGGACAGCCTCAAAACATTCAGTACTTC
cdr3_aa: CASGGQPQNIQYF

v_call: TRBV5-1
clone_size: -
j_call: TRBJ2-3
d_call: -
cdr3_nt: TGCGCCAGCAGCTTGGCCGGGACATACGGGGATACGCAGTATTTT
cdr3_aa: CASSLAGTYGDTQYF

v_call: TRBV4-3
clone_size: once
j_call: TRBJ1-1
d_call: TRBD1
cdr3_nt: TGCGCCAGCAGCCAGGCGGGGGACAGGGGGACTGAAGCTTTCTTT
cdr3_aa: CASSQAGDRGTEAFF

v_call: TRBV6-5
clone_size: -
j_call: TRBJ1-1
d_call: TRBD1
cdr3_nt: TGTGCCAGCAGGGCGGGACAGAGCTATACTGAAGCTTTCTTT
cdr3_aa: CASRAGQSYTEAFF

v_call: TRBV18
clone_size: -
j_call: TRBJ2-3
d_call: -
cdr3_nt: TGTGCCAGCTCACCTTCGGGGCTTAGCACAGATACGCAGTATTTT
cdr3_aa: CASSPSGLSTDTQYF

v_call: TRBV4-1
clone_size: -
j_call: TRBJ1-5
d_call: -
cdr3_nt: TGCGCCAGCAGCCAAGTGATTTCTCAGCCCCAGCATTTT
cdr3_aa: CASSQVISQPQHF

v_call: TRBV5-1
clone_size: -
j_call: TRBJ2-3
d_call: TRBD2
cdr3_nt: TGCGCCAGCAGCTTAGAACTAGCGGGGGGGGCAGATACGCAGTATTTT
cdr3_aa: CASSLELAGGADTQYF

v_call: TRBV7-2
clone_size: -
j_call: TRBJ2-5
d_call: -
cdr3_nt: TGTGCCAGCAGCTTTTTTGATGTGCAGTGGGGCGTGGGCCAAGAGACCCAGTACTTC
cdr3_aa: CASSFFDVQWGVGQETQYF

v_call: TRBV5-1
clone_size: -
j_call: TRBJ1-1
d_call: -
cdr3_nt: TGCGCCAGCAGCTCATCCCGACTACCAGTTGAAGCTTTCTTT
cdr3_aa: CASSSSRLPVEAFF

v_call: TRBV6-6
clone_size: -
j_call: TRBJ2-1
d_call: TRBD2
cdr3_nt: TGTGCCAGCAGCTTTGGACTAGCGGGGGGGTACAATGAGCAGTTCTTC
cdr3_aa: CASSFGLAGGYNEQFF

v_call: TRBV29-1
clone_size: -
j_call: TRBJ1-1
d_call: TRBD1
cdr3_nt: TGCAGCGGAATACACCGGGACAGTTCGACTGAAGCTTTCTTT
cdr3_aa: CSGIHRDSSTEAFF

v_call: TRBV6-1
clone_size: -
j_call: TRBJ1-1
d_call: TRBD1
cdr3_nt: TGTGCCAGCAGTGTGGACAGGGCGATGAACACTGAAGCTTTCTTT
cdr3_aa: CASSVDRAMNTEAFF

v_call: TRBV5-1
clone_size: few
j_call: TRBJ1-1
d_call: -
cdr3_nt: TGCGCCAGCAGCAGGACAGTCGACTTGGAAGCTTTCTTT
cdr3_aa: CASSRTVDLEAFF

v_call: TRBV7-2
clone_size: -
j_call: TRBJ1-3
d_call: -
cdr3_nt: TGTGCCAGCAGCTTGGCGTCCGGGTCTGGAAACACCATATATTTT
cdr3_aa: CASSLASGSGNTIYF

v_call: TRBV9
clone_size: once
j_call: TRBJ1-6
d_call: -
cdr3_nt: TGTGCCAGCAGCGTAGAGGCGCAAACACCCCTCCACTTT
cdr3_aa: CASSVEAQTPLHF

v_call: TRBV7-6
clone_size: -
j_call: TRBJ1-4
d_call: TRBD1
cdr3_nt: TGTGCCAGCAGCCTCAGGGGGGTTCATGAAAAACTGTTTTTT
cdr3_aa: CASSLRGVHEKLFF

v_call: TRBV6-1
clone_size: -
j_call: TRBJ1-4
d_call: -
cdr3_nt: TGTGCCAGCAGTCCCAACAGATCAACTAATGAAAAACTGTTTTTT
cdr3_aa: CASSPNRSTNEKLFF

v_call: TRBV6-1
clone_size: -
j_call: TRBJ2-7
d_call: TRBD1
cdr3_nt: TGTGCCAGCAGTGAGGACAGGGCGGCGTACGAGCAGTACTTC
cdr3_aa: CASSEDRAAYEQYF

v_call: TRBV18
clone_size: -
j_call: TRBJ1-4
d_call: TRBD1
cdr3_nt: TGTGCCAGCTCACCACAGACAGGGGGAACTGAAAAACTGTTTTTT
cdr3_aa: CASSPQTGGTEKLFF

v_call: TRBV7-2
clone_size: -
j_call: TRBJ2-2
d_call: TRBD2
cdr3_nt: TGTGCCAGCAGCTTGGCGGGGGGCTACACCGGGGAGCTGTTTTTT
cdr3_aa: CASSLAGGYTGELFF

v_call: TRBV5-1
clone_size: -
j_call: TRBJ1-2
d_call: -
cdr3_nt: TGCGCCAGCAGCGAAACGGGACCTGGGGGCTACACCTTC
cdr3_aa: CASSETGPGGYTF

v_call: TRBV19
clone_size: once
j_call: TRBJ1-4
d_call: TRBD1
cdr3_nt: TGTGCCAGTTGTTCCGGGACAGGGGATGAAAAACTGTTTTTT
cdr3_aa: CASCSGTGDEKLFF

v_call: TRBV11-2
clone_size: -
j_call: TRBJ1-6
d_call: -
cdr3_nt: TGTGCCAGCAGCCTTGGGGGGTATAATTCACCCCTCCACTTT
cdr3_aa: CASSLGGYNSPLHF

v_call: TRBV30
clone_size: once
j_call: TRBJ1-1
d_call: -
cdr3_nt: TGTGCCTGGAGTGTAAACAGCCTGAACACTGAAGCTTTCTTT
cdr3_aa: CAWSVNSLNTEAFF

v_call: TRBV6-6
clone_size: -
j_call: TRBJ2-7
d_call: -
cdr3_nt: TGTGCCAGCAGTTACGGGGACGCGAGGGGCGAGCAGTACTTC
cdr3_aa: CASSYGDARGEQYF

v_call: TRBV19
clone_size: few
j_call: TRBJ1-1
d_call: TRBD1
cdr3_nt: TGTGCCAGTAGTCCGAGACAGGGCTCCACTGAAGCTTTCTTT
cdr3_aa: CASSPRQGSTEAFF

v_call: TRBV19
clone_size: -
j_call: TRBJ1-5
d_call: -
cdr3_nt: TGTGCCAGTAGTCCCGTGGGTCAGCCCCAGCATTTT
cdr3_aa: CASSPVGQPQHF

v_call: TRBV5-1
clone_size: -
j_call: TRBJ1-4
d_call: -
cdr3_nt: TGCGCCAGCAGTTTAAGTACAACTAATGAAAAACTGTTTTTT
cdr3_aa: CASSLSTTNEKLFF

v_call: TRBV25-1
clone_size: -
j_call: TRBJ2-5
d_call: -
cdr3_nt: TGTGCCAGCAGTGAGGGGGCACAGCAGTACTTC
cdr3_aa: CASSEGAQQYF

v_call: TRBV19
clone_size: -
j_call: TRBJ1-1
d_call: TRBD1
cdr3_nt: TGTGCCAGTAGTATTGAGACAGGGAGGAACACTGAAGCTTTCTTT
cdr3_aa: CASSIETGRNTEAFF